This TCR beta chain was recorded in a study of chemoradiotherapy in HPV16-positive cancers. Sequencing used immunoSEQ multiplex PCR; TCRdb keeps in-frame clones, though not all of them. The table shows more than 30,000 clones, with roughly nine tenths occurring only once. There are 19 residues in the CDR3. Per germline, CDR1 SGHNT and CDR2 YYREEE (reference sequence). Trimming shortened V by 3 bases and J by 2 bases, and 24 bases separated the two germline ends. The source was blood, collected from a patient who underwent chemoradiotherapy. The chain links TRBV5-4 to TRBJ2-4, with D possibly TRBD2 on 5 matching bases. This receptor was obtained from a human donor with HPV-associated anogenital cancer. The CDR3 protein is CASSSPADWTVVTKNIQYF. As DNA, the CDR3 is TGTGCCAGCAGCTCGCCGGCCGATTGGACTGTAGTTACCAAAAACATTCAGTACTTC.